Listed below are T cell receptor beta chains from one sample, sequenced in a study of blood T cell repertoires in COVID-19. Repertoires were generated with immunoSEQ multiplex PCR, while TCRdb's copy carries only in-frame clones and drops some. The data contain some 110,000 clones, roughly nine tenths of them singletons. Sequencing was carried out using peripheral blood. These receptors all come from a man aged 40-55 years with acute or convalescent COVID-19. Both conserved end residues are part of each CDR3. Each record gives: J gene, clone size, V gene, D gene, CDR3 DNA, CDR3 protein. The D gene is left open where the match is weak. Expanded clones are given a class, and other clones once, few, many or no size at all.

TRBJ2-2 - TRBV6-5 - TGTGCGAGTCTGAGAGGTCGAAACACCGGGGAGCTGTTTTTT CASLRGRNTGELFF
TRBJ2-7 once TRBV20-1 TRBD2 TGCAGTGCTGCTAGCGGGGCCGAGCAGTACTTC CSAASGAEQYF
TRBJ1-2 - TRBV30 - TGTGCCTGGACTCCCGGAGGCTATGGCTACACCTTC CAWTPGGYGYTF
TRBJ1-5 - TRBV16 - TGTGCCAGCAGCCAGGCCAGGAGGGGATATCAGCCCCAGCATTTT CASSQARRGYQPQHF
TRBJ1-1 - TRBV9 TRBD1 TGTGCCAGCAGCGTAGAACAGGGGGCATCTGAAGCTTTCTTT CASSVEQGASEAFF
TRBJ2-5 - TRBV4-2 TRBD2 TGTGCCAGCAGCCAAGGACTCCTAGCGGGGAGTACCCAAGAGACCCAGTACTTC CASSQGLLAGSTQETQYF
TRBJ2-7 once TRBV11-2 TRBD1 TGTGCCAGCAGCCAGGGAGCCGGGACAGGGGGCCACGAGCAGTACTTC CASSQGAGTGGHEQYF
TRBJ1-4 - TRBV4-1 TRBD1 TGCGCCAGCAGCCAAAAGAAGGGACAGGGAAATGAAAAACTGTTTTTT CASSQKKGQGNEKLFF
TRBJ1-1 - TRBV9 - TGTGCCAGCAGCCCCCGGACACCGAACACTGAAGCTTTCTTT CASSPRTPNTEAFF
TRBJ2-7 - TRBV7-8 - TGTGCCAGCAGCTTCAGACTCTACGAGCAGTACTTC CASSFRLYEQYF
TRBJ1-4 - TRBV30 - TGTGCCAGTGGTCAGGATCGAAATGAAAAACTGTTTTTT CASGQDRNEKLFF
TRBJ2-1 - TRBV13 - TGTGCCAGCAGCTTTTCTGGGAGCGGAGAGCAGTTCTTC CASSFSGSGEQFF
TRBJ2-2 - TRBV3-1/TRBV3-2 - TGTGCCAGCAGCCTCCGGGGGGCGGGTACCGGGGAGCTGTTTTTT CASSLRGAGTGELFF
TRBJ2-3 - TRBV5-4 - TGTGCCAGCAGCGTGACAGTGGATACGCAGTATTTT CASSVTVDTQYF
TRBJ1-6 - TRBV27 - TGTGCCAGCAGTTTATCGGGCGCAGGCAGGGTAAATAATTCACCCCTCCACTTT CASSLSGAGRVNNSPLHF
TRBJ2-1 few TRBV13 TRBD2 TGTGCCAGCAGCTTAGTTCTCGTTCCCGGGACTAGCGACGATGAGCAGTTCTTC CASSLVLVPGTSDDEQFF
TRBJ2-7 - TRBV7-8 - TGTGCCAGCAGCTTCACTAGGCCGACCTACGAGCAGTACTTC CASSFTRPTYEQYF
TRBJ1-3 - TRBV25-1 - TGTGCCAGCAGCATCTCGGGTCTCTCTGGAAACACCATATATTTT CASSISGLSGNTIYF
TRBJ2-4 - TRBV7-2 - TGTGCCAGCAGCTTAATCGGGAATTGGAACATTCAGTACTTC CASSLIGNWNIQYF
TRBJ1-1 medium-sized TRBV10-3 - TGTGCCATCAGTGAGTCAACGGGGAACACTGAAGCTTTCTTT CAISESTGNTEAFF
TRBJ2-7 - TRBV7-7 - TGTGCTAGCAGCTTAGCGGCCAGCGATGAGCAGTACTTC CASSLAASDEQYF
TRBJ1-1 - TRBV5-4 TRBD1 TGTGCCAGCACCCCCGGACAGGGTTTTTTGAACACTGAAGCTTTCTTT CASTPGQGFLNTEAFF